This T cell receptor beta chain was retrieved from a study of cytomegalovirus exposure and HLA in healthy donors. Donors were nominally healthy when sampled, though unrecorded immune exposures were likely. The primer mix had 60 Vbeta and 13 Jbeta primers. The data were produced by immunoSEQ multiplex PCR, yet TCRdb's version contains in-frame clones alone and is incomplete. Here the sample spans some 150,000 clones, 80% being singletons. Germline CDR1 reads SGHRS; CDR2 reads YFSETQ. CDR3 length equals 14 residues. Trimming shortened V by 0 bases and J by 0 bases, and 7 bases separated the two germline ends.

The clonotype was recovered from a man aged 30 to 45 in good health and CMV-seronegative. The specimen sequenced was PBMCs. The chain recombines TRBV5-1 with TRBJ2-7; no clear D gene. CDR3 amino acids: CASSLGGLSYEQYF. The CDR3 nucleotides are TGCGCCAGCAGCTTGGGTGGGCTCTCCTACGAGCAGTACTTC.